This passage covers 32 T cell receptor beta chains from one sample sequenced in a study of blood T cell repertoires in COVID-19. Assay: immunoSEQ multiplex PCR; the TCRdb copy retains only in-frame clones and omits some. The table lists 30,000 to 40,000 clones, 70% to 85% of them singletons, with approximately 7% in the top ten. What was sequenced was peripheral blood. Source of these receptors: a woman aged 60-70 years with acute or convalescent COVID-19.

This clone was detected a few times. The chain has TRBV18 and TRBJ1-5, with D possibly matching TRBD1 (5 bases). This CDR3 comprises 16 residues. Trimming cost V 0 bases and J 7 bases, with 16 bases left between them. CDR1 is KGHSH and CDR2 is LQKENI in the germline V gene. CDR3 in amino acids: CASSPPRGKGNQPQHF. The CDR3, as DNA: TGTGCCAGCTCACCACCTAGGGGTAAAGGGAACCAGCCCCAGCATTTT.

This clone occurred once. The V gene is TRBV3-1 (or the pseudogene TRBV3-2), the J gene TRBJ1-5, with no clear D. V shed 2 bases and J shed 3 bases, with 5 bases lying between them. This CDR3 is built from 13 residues. Looked up from germline, CDR1 is LGHDT and CDR2 is YNNKEL (reference sequence). Here the CDR3 reads CASSQSPNQPQHF. CDR3 nucleotides: TGTGCCAGCAGCCAAAGCCCCAATCAGCCCCAGCATTTT.

This clone was observed a single time. This chain uses TRBV5-1 with TRBJ2-2; no clear D gene. The germline V gene encodes CDR1 SGHRS and CDR2 YFSETQ. This CDR3 has 13 residues. The ends were cut back, 0 bases at V and 6 bases at J, with 6 bases in the middle. CDR3 sequence: CASSLGDSGELFF. The CDR3 coding sequence is TGCGCCAGCAGCTTGGGAGACTCCGGGGAGCTGTTTTTT.

V gene TRBV2 combines with J gene TRBJ2-6; D not certain. This CDR3 region has 15 residues. Germline CDR1 is SNHLY and CDR2 is FYNNEI. The V end lost 3 bases, the J end lost 1 base, and 7 bases lay between the germline ends. The CDR3 DNA is TGTGCCAGCAGTGAGAGAGATTCTGGGGCCAACGTCCTGACTTTC. Its protein product is CASSERDSGANVLTF.

This chain joins TRBV7-9 and TRBJ2-7; no clear D gene. There are 13 residues in the CDR3. CDR1 and CDR2 (germline): SEHNR, FQNEAQ (reference sequence). V dropped 0 bases and J dropped 4 bases, with 7 bases sitting between them. This chain's CDR3 is CASSLAGQYEQYF. CDR3 nucleotide sequence: TGTGCCAGCAGCTTAGCGGGCCAATACGAGCAGTACTTC.

The genes are TRBV5-4 and TRBJ2-7; D is perhaps TRBD2 (7 bases). With 3 bases removed from V and 1 base from J, the gap between germline ends came to 11 bases. CDR3 length: 14 amino acids. Germline CDR1 reads SGHNT; CDR2 reads YYREEE (reference sequence). The CDR3 region has the DNA TGTGCCAGCAGCTCGGGGGGCGTTTCCTACGAGCAGTACTTC. It translates to CASSSGGVSYEQYF.

This clone has only one observation. The V call is TRBV6-1, the J call TRBJ1-4; TRBD1 matches 9 bases. The germline V gene has CDR1 MNHNS and CDR2 SASEGT. Unmatched junction bases numbered 7, after V lost 1 base and J lost 7 bases. The CDR3 loop spans 16 amino acids. The CDR3 protein is CASSEGATGQGEKLFF. The CDR3 nucleotides read TGTGCCAGCAGTGAAGGTGCCACGGGACAGGGTGAAAAACTGTTTTTT.

The rearrangement uses TRBV20-1 and TRBJ2-3; D is undetermined. With 5 bases removed from V and 3 bases from J, the gap between germline ends came to 3 bases. CDR3 length: 10 residues. Germline values: CDR1 DFQATT, CDR2 SNEGSKA (reference sequence). CDR3 region: CSARTDTQYF. DNA of the CDR3: TGCAGTGCTCGGACAGATACGCAGTATTTT.

The chain employs TRBV6-5 and TRBJ1-5, with D unclear. Germline V gene lookup returns CDR1 MNHEY and CDR2 SVGAGI. V lost 6 bases and J lost 0, with 12 bases in between. CDR3 length equals 15 residues. This CDR3 is CASSPYGSSNQPQHF. In nucleotides, the CDR3 is TGTGCCAGCAGCCCCTACGGTAGTAGCAATCAGCCCCAGCATTTT.

The rearrangement uses TRBV19 and TRBJ1-6, with 10 bases that match TRBD1. The CDR3 totals 16 residues. V was clipped by 4 bases and J by 9 bases; unmatched bases: 9. Germline V gene data show CDR1 as LNHDA and CDR2 as SQIVND (reference sequence). CDR3 bases: TGTGCCAGTAGTACCCGGGACAGGGGAGAAGGTTCACCCCTCCACTTT. Its protein product is CASSTRDRGEGSPLHF.

This clone was counted a few times. This chain joins TRBV5-4 and TRBJ2-7; 9 positions match TRBD1. Germline V gene data show CDR1 as SGHNT and CDR2 as YYREEE (reference sequence). The CDR3 loop spans 13 amino acids. The V segment lost 4 bases and the J segment 3 bases; nucleotides outside the gene matches: 2. CDR3 sequence (DNA): TGTGCCAGCAGCCGGACAGGGGACTACGAGCAGTACTTC. Translation gives CASSRTGDYEQYF. Using reference TRBV5-4 and TRBJ2-7 for the parts outside the CDR3, the full variable domain is ETGVTQSPTHLIKTRGQQVTLRCSSQSGHNTVSWYQQALGQGPQFIFQYYREEENGRGNFPPRFSGLQFPNYSSELNVNALELDDSALYLCASSRTGDYEQYFGPGTRLTVT.

The table lists this clone with a few counts. The J gene is TRBJ1-3, the V gene TRBV3-1 (or the pseudogene TRBV3-2); 8 bases fit TRBD1. Trimming removed 5 bases from V and 4 bases from J; junction bases left unmatched: 7. The germline V gene encodes CDR1 LGHDT and CDR2 YNNKEL (reference sequence). The CDR3 is 15 amino acids. The CDR3 sequence is CASSETGGSGNTIYF. In DNA form, the CDR3 reads TGTGCCAGCAGCGAAACAGGGGGATCGGGAAACACCATATATTTT.

This rearrangement joins TRBV27 to TRBJ2-1, with 13 positions matching TRBD2. The CDR3 has 15 residues. Germline values: CDR1 MNHEY, CDR2 SMNVEV (reference sequence). V lost 4 bases and J lost 7; bases outside the gene matches: 4. The CDR3 spells CASSYTSGGANEQFF. The CDR3 nucleotides are TGTGCCAGCAGTTATACTAGCGGGGGGGCGAATGAGCAGTTCTTC.

The V and J genes are TRBV2 and TRBJ1-6; D is ambiguous. The CDR3 extends over 13 amino acids. V was shortened by 8 bases and J by 7 bases, with 12 bases between the two germline ends. The germline gives CDR1 SNHLY, CDR2 FYNNEI. The CDR3 nucleotides read TGTGCCAGCGTCTACGCGGGAAATTCACCCCTCCACTTT. Translation gives CASVYAGNSPLHF.

This chain links TRBV7-3 with TRBJ2-1, with TRBD2 identical over 9 bases. Losses at the gene ends were 0 bases for V and 8 bases for J; bases not matched to a gene: 11. The CDR3 has 17 residues. Germline V gives CDR1 SGHTA, CDR2 FQGTGA. The CDR3 nucleotides are TGTGCCAGCAGCTTAACCCCCGTTGCGGGGGGGCCCCATGAGCAGTTCTTC. Translation: CASSLTPVAGGPHEQFF. The full variable domain, rest sourced from reference TRBV7-3 and TRBJ2-1, is GAGVSQTPSNKVTEKGKYVELRCDPISGHTALYWYRQSLGQGPEFLIYFQGTGAADDSGLPNDRFFAVRPEGSVSTLKIQRTERGDSAVYLCASSLTPVAGGPHEQFFGPGTRLTVL.

This clone was seen a few times. The J gene is TRBJ2-1, the V gene TRBV6-5; D might be TRBD1 (6 bases). Germline V CDR1 and CDR2: MNHEY, SVGAGI. The CDR3 has 13 amino acids. The ends were cut back, 7 bases at V and 7 bases at J, with 14 bases in the middle. The CDR3 DNA is TGTGCCAGCACTGCCGGACAGAAGAATGAGCAGTTCTTC. Translation gives CASTAGQKNEQFF.

This rearrangement joins TRBV10-2 to TRBJ1-2; D not resolved. This CDR3 contains 14 residues. V dropped 3 bases and J dropped 0 bases, with 8 bases sitting between them. From germline, CDR1 is WSHSY and CDR2 SAAADI. CDR3 sequence (DNA): TGCGCCAGCAGTGAAGCGGGAGCTAACTATGGCTACACCTTC. It yields the protein CASSEAGANYGYTF.

The V call is TRBV28, the J call TRBJ1-2, with D perhaps TRBD1 (5 bases). CDR1 and CDR2 from the germline V gene are MDHEN and SYDVKM. V lost 3 bases, J lost 8 bases, and 16 bases lay in between. The CDR3 has 14 amino acids. DNA for the CDR3: TGTGCCAGCAGTTTCAGAGGACATCAGGGCGGCTACACCTTC. This encodes CASSFRGHQGGYTF.

This clone has a handful of counts. The V and J genes are TRBV10-3 and TRBJ2-1; TRBD2 matches 9 bases. The V gene's germline CDR1 is ENHRY and CDR2 SYGVKD. The CDR3 spans 15 residues. Losses at the gene ends were 7 bases for V and 5 bases for J; bases not matched to a gene: 9. Here the CDR3 DNA reads TGTGCCATCACCCCTAGCGGGGACCAGAACAATGAGCAGTTCTTC. Translating gives CAITPSGDQNNEQFF.

The chain employs TRBV7-9 and TRBJ2-1, with a possible D match to TRBD2 (5 bases). V dropped 1 base and J dropped 9 bases, with 10 bases sitting between them. The CDR3 runs 13 residues. From germline, CDR1 is SEHNR and CDR2 FQNEAQ (reference sequence). Here the CDR3 DNA reads TGTGCCAGCAGCTTAGGGGGAGACACTGAGCAGTTCTTC. Translated, it gives CASSLGGDTEQFF.

The V and J genes are TRBV18 and TRBJ2-2; 7 positions match TRBD1. V shed 6 bases, J shed 6 bases, and the junction held 10 bases outside the gene matches. Germline loops: CDR1 KGHSH, CDR2 LQKENI. The CDR3 has 15 amino acids. The CDR3 nucleotides read TGTGCCAGCTCCCTTGGACAGGCCGGGGCCGGGGAGCTGTTTTTT. It is translated as CASSLGQAGAGELFF.

This clone was observed a single time. CDR3 coding DNA: TGTGCCAGCAGTTACTCGAGGCAGGGTGGCTACGAGCAGTACTTC. Protein sequence: CASSYSRQGGYEQYF. The chain combines TRBV6-5 with TRBJ2-7, with D possibly matching TRBD1 (5 bases). V was shortened by 0 bases and J by 3 bases, with 12 bases between the two germline ends. Germline loops: CDR1 MNHEY, CDR2 SVGAGI. The CDR3 runs to 15 residues.

The chain uses TRBV6-5 and TRBJ2-7; possibly TRBD2 for D (5 bases). Trimming took off 2 bases at V and 4 bases at J, with 12 bases between the two ends. The germline V gene has CDR1 MNHEY and CDR2 SVGAGI. The CDR3 is 14 amino acids. CDR3 in amino acids: CASSYAAGAYEQYF. CDR3 DNA: TGTGCCAGCAGTTACGCCGCGGGCGCGTACGAGCAGTACTTC.

This rearrangement joins TRBV9 to TRBJ2-1, with D tentatively TRBD1 (6 bases). This CDR3 is built from 17 residues. The ends were cut back, 4 bases at V and 0 bases at J, with 17 bases in the middle. The germline CDR1 and CDR2 sequences are SGDLS and YYNGEE. The CDR3 here is CASSRPPGESSYNEQFF. CDR3 nucleotide sequence: TGTGCCAGCAGCCGACCCCCAGGGGAGAGCTCCTACAATGAGCAGTTCTTC.

The rearrangement links TRBV6-5 to TRBJ2-3; 9 nucleotides align to TRBD1. Germline V gives CDR1 MNHEY, CDR2 SVGAGI. V gave up 8 bases and J gave up 4 bases; unmatched junction bases: 7. The length of the CDR3 is 14 residues. Here the CDR3 reads CASERTGVADTQYF. CDR3 nucleotides: TGTGCCAGCGAGAGGACAGGGGTGGCAGATACGCAGTATTTT.

The count of this clone is one. The chain carries TRBV18 and TRBJ1-1, with 9 bases fitting TRBD1. This CDR3 is built from 16 residues. The junction had 9 bases not matched to a gene; V was cut back by 4 bases and J by 3 bases. CDR1 and CDR2 (germline): KGHSH, LQKENI. CDR3 nucleotides: TGTGCCAGCTCACTTTCCGGGACAGGGAGGTACACTGAAGCTTTCTTT. Protein product: CASSLSGTGRYTEAFF.

This clone is a singleton in its sample. This rearrangement joins TRBV5-6 to TRBJ1-4; D is unresolved. Germline CDR1 reads SGHDT; CDR2 reads YYEEEE. V shed 4 bases and J shed 7 bases, with 14 bases lying between them. The CDR3 is 14 amino acids. CDR3: CASSLGMRSEKLFF. The CDR3 bases are TGTGCCAGCAGCCTCGGGATGCGGAGTGAAAAACTGTTTTTT.

The CDR3: CASSHSGSNQPQHF. CDR3 DNA: TGTGCCAGCAGCCACAGCGGGAGCAATCAGCCCCAGCATTTT. The chain has TRBV11-3 and TRBJ1-5; D is unclear. The CDR3 contains 14 residues. V was clipped by 5 bases and J by 1 base, with 9 bases between them. In germline, CDR1 is SGHNT, CDR2 YENEEA. The complete variable domain, with remaining parts taken from reference TRBV11-3 and TRBJ1-5, reads EAGVVQSPRYKIIEKKQPVAFWCNPISGHNTLYWYLQNLGQGPELLIRYENEEAVDDSQLPKDRFSAERLKGVDSTLKIQPAELGDSAVYLCASSHSGSNQPQHFGDGTRLSIL.

The rearrangement uses TRBV2 and TRBJ1-4; D is unclear. Trimming removed 4 bases from V and 3 bases from J, with 6 bases in between. Per the germline V gene, CDR1 is SNHLY and CDR2 is FYNNEI. The CDR3 length is 13 residues. The CDR3 DNA is TGTGCCAGCAGTGGTCAGGCTAATGAAAAACTGTTTTTT. Its protein is CASSGQANEKLFF.

The chain combines TRBV6-5 with TRBJ1-2, with a possible D match to TRBD1 (5 bases). There are 14 residues in the CDR3. CDR1 and CDR2 from the germline V gene are MNHEY and SVGAGI. Trimming shortened V by 5 bases and J by 8 bases, and 18 bases separated the two germline ends. The CDR3 DNA follows: TGTGCCAGCAGTCCAGGACAAGCGGGAGGCGGCTACACCTTC. This codes for CASSPGQAGGGYTF.

In this sample, this clone turned up once. V and J are TRBV6-5 and TRBJ2-7; possibly TRBD1 for D (6 bases). Trimming removed 5 bases from V and 3 bases from J, with 14 bases in between. CDR1 and CDR2 from the germline V gene are MNHEY and SVGAGI. The CDR3 consists of 14 residues. The CDR3 DNA follows: TGTGCCAGCAGTACACAGGGTCGGGGCTACGAGCAGTACTTC. Translating gives CASSTQGRGYEQYF.

The gene calls are TRBV27 and TRBJ2-5; 8 nucleotides align to TRBD1. Germline trimming cut 7 bases from V and 0 bases from J; bases unmatched to any gene: 10. The V gene's germline CDR1 is MNHEY and CDR2 SMNVEV (reference sequence). The CDR3 is made up of 16 amino acids. The CDR3 region is CASTPLGQGYQETQYF. The CDR3 DNA follows: TGTGCCAGCACCCCACTTGGACAGGGCTACCAAGAGACCCAGTACTTC.